This paragraph reports one TCR beta chain. Its antigen is unidentified. This sample is part of a study of OX40 agonist ivuxolimab in advanced cancers. Study overall: The patients got ivuxolimab, which is an agonistic anti-OX40 (CD134) antibody.

The V gene lost 1 base and the J gene lost 4 bases, with 10 bases spanning the gap. The germline gives CDR1 LGHNA, CDR2 YSLEER. The CDR3 covers 14 residues. Baseline, cycle 4 day 1, and cycle 7 day 1 were the blood sampling points. Data came from immunoSEQ multiplex PCR; TCRdb stores just in-frame clones and leaves some out. The sample holds 70,000 or so clones, more than 85% seen once. Study-level findings and limits: With doses of 0.1 to 3.0 mg/kg, CD4+ and CD8+ blood T cells had undergone clonal expansion by week 6. Nonresponders, in some cases, also had low normalized T-cell clonal expansion.

This material consisted of CD4+ or CD8+ T cells sorted from blood, taken in a trial of the OX40 agonist ivuxolimab. The clonotype comes from an adult with an advanced solid tumor such as melanoma, head and neck, liver or kidney cancer. The rearrangement uses TRBV4-3 and TRBJ1-2; possibly TRBD1 for D (5 bases). CDR3 region: CASSQVTGLYGYTF. In nucleotides, the CDR3 is TGCGCCAGCAGCCAAGTAACGGGACTCTATGGCTACACCTTC.